Sequencing of this TCR beta chain was carried out in a study of shared clonotypes between healthy human individuals (dated by TCRdb to about 2020). For context, the study as a whole: A few men and two women, aged 18 to 49 years, made up the cohort. Each donor's leukapheresis produced roughly between roughly 0.85 and 10 billion PBMCs. To estimate repertoire size and how much clonotypes are shared between individuals, the study performed deep sequencing of blood TCR repertoires from about five healthy adults. For each donor, three plates each were used for CD4 naive and CD4 memory, two plates were used for CD8 naive, and one plate was used for CD8 memory. To increase sequencing depth and limit assay-specific biases, different laboratories used diverse techniques to prepare libraries and sequence TCR repertoires. General study outcomes and caveats: The small number of donors limited the genetic and exposure-history diversity represented. Compared with non-shared clonotypes, the clonotypes found in all four sorted-subset donors had higher generation probabilities. Even with the large sequencing depth, rarefaction of the sorted-subset datasets indicated that sequencing was incomplete. Sampling was restricted to blood, and TCR repertoires in tissues likely differ from the TCR repertoires found in blood. Pairwise subsampling led to the expectation that sequencing depth would affect the degree of clonotype sharing among donors. Estimated clonotype richness was generally larger for naive than for memory subsets. When four donors were compared, the shared fraction of clonotypes was around 5% for naive CD4, 3% to 4% for naive CD8, about 2.5% for memory CD4, and approximately 0.4% for memory CD8.

Comments on this clone: There is no known antigen for this receptor. There are no base qualities to consult, and no much larger clone falls within one base.

Using the deep immunoSEQ assay, multiplex PCR amplified TCR CDR3 regions from genomic DNA. For each cell subset, the extracted genomic DNA was distributed evenly across all wells of several immunoSEQ 96-well plates, and each plate served as one replicate. For sorted subsets, roughly 0.2 ug genomic DNA, equal to 25,000 to 35,000 T cell genomes, was loaded into each replicate PCR. Purified libraries were quantified with a Qubit 3.0 fluorometer, sized on a Bioanalyzer 2100, and re-quantified with the KAPA Library Quantification kit. Every immunoSEQ 96-well plate was sequenced on a separate single-read 150-cycle Illumina NextSeq 550 flow cell. The source study handled its data this way. Because only junctional sequences without quality scores were contained in the immunoSEQ output, filtering matching that applied to full-length reads could not be performed. To assign V/J genes and CDR3, sequences were annotated using PyIR, a Python wrapper for IgBLAST v1.9, with IMGT germline references. Reads were filtered out if the reads had weak V/J assignments (E-value above 1e-6), no CDR3, stop codons, out-of-frame junctions, or ambiguous translated residues. V3J clonotypes were defined as sequences sharing an identical inferred V gene, J gene, and CDR3 amino acid sequence. The percentage overlap between two repertoires was calculated by dividing the number of shared unique clonotypes by the size of the smaller repertoire. Repertoire richness was assessed with RTK rarefaction, the Chao1 estimator, and Recon v2.1 estimates of unobserved clonotypes. For all TCRbeta clonotypes obtained by the gDNA method from a handful of donors, generation probabilities were computed with OLGA. TCRdb limited this immuneACCESS table to in-frame rearrangements with V and J called. A share of clones is missing; checked studies link under half to unresolved V genes, and the rest is unexplained. The V and J calls and clone size are taken from that table; D and trimming were inferred from the DNA. This sample is represented by over a million clones; approximately 98.5% of them were singletons. The leading ten clones occupy around 0.38% of the sample.

V and J are trimmed by 7 bases and 5 bases, and the gene matches miss 5 bases of the junction. There are 14 amino acids in the CDR3, from cysteine to phenylalanine inclusive. The DNA shown is the 42-base CDR3, in frame from base 1. In the germline V gene, CDR1 corresponds to MNHEY and CDR2 to SVGAGI. The donors were healthy, HIV-negative adults who had no recently reported acute infections or vaccinations. Every donor was a Caucasian adult residing in Nashville, Tennessee, USA. CD4+ T cells were enriched by magnetic negative selection, after which naive cells were positively selected on CD45RA and the negative fraction was taken as the memory subset. Blood was obtained by leukapheresis, after which PBMCs were separated by Ficoll-Histopaque density gradient centrifugation and cryopreserved in liquid nitrogen vapor phase. Analytical flow cytometry was used to check the purity and quantity of each magnetically sorted T cell population. Genomic DNA was isolated from every sorted fraction and measured by UV absorbance on a Nanodrop 2000c.

The receptor comes from a man aged 25-40 years in good health. The chain uses TRBV6-5 and TRBJ2-7; a stretch of 13 junction bases matches TRBD2. Specimen: naive CD4+ T cells sorted from blood. The sample's cell subset or site, from its label and the paper: CD45RA+ positively selected. The bases are TGTGCCAGCACCGGACTAGCGGGAGCGGACGAGCAGTACTTC. This encodes CASTGLAGADEQYF.